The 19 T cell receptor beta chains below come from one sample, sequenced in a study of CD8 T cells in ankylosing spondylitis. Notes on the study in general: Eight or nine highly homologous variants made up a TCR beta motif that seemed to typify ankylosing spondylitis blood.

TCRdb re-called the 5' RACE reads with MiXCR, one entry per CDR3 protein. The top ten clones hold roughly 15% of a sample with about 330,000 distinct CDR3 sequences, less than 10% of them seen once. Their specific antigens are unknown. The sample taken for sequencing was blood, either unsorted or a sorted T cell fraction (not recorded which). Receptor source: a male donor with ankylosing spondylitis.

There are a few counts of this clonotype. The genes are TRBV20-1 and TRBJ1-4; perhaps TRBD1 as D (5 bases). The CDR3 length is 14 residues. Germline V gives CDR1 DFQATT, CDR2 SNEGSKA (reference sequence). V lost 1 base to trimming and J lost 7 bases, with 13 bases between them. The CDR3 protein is CSARAAGRGEKLFF. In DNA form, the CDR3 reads TGCAGTGCTAGAGCGGCGGGGCGGGGTGAAAAACTGTTTTTT.

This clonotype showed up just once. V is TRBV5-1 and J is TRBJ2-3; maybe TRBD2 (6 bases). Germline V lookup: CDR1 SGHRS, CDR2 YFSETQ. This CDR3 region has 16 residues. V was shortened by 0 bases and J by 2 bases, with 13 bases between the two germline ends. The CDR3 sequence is CASSLVVSGSTDTQYF. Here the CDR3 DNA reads TGCGCCAGCAGCTTGGTGGTTAGCGGATCCACAGATACGCAGTATTTT.

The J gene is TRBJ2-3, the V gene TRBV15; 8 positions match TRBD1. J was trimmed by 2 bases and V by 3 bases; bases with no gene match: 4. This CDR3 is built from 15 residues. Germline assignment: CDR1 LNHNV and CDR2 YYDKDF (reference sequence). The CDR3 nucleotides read TGTGCCACCAGCAGCCGGGACAGGCTCACAGATACGCAGTATTTT. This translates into CATSSRDRLTDTQYF.

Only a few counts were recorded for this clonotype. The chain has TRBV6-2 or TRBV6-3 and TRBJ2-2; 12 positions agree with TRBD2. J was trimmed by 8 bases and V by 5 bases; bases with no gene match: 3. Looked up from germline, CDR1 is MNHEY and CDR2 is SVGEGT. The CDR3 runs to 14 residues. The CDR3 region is CASSRLAGAGELFF. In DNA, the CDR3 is TGTGCCAGCAGTCGACTAGCGGGAGCTGGGGAGCTGTTTTTT.

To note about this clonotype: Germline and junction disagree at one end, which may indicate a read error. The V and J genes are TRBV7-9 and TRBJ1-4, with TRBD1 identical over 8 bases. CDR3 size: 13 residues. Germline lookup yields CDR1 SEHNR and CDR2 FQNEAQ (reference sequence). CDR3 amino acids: CTSSLGDRGKLFF. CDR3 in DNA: TGTACCAGCAGCTTAGGCGACAGGGGAAAACTGTTTTTT. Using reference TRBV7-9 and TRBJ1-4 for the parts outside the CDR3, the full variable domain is DTGVSQNPRHKITKRGQNVTFRCDPISEHNRLYWYRQTLGQGPEFLTYFQNEAQLEKSRLLSDRFSAERPKGSFSTLEIQRTEQGDSAMYLCTSSLGDRGKLFFGSGTQLSVL.

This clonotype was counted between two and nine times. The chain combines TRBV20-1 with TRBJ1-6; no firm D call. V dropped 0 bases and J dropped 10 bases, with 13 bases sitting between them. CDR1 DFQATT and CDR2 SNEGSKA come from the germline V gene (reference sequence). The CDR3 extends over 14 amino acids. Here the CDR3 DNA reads TGCAGTGCTAGAGAGACGGGTGGAGGGTCACCCCTCCACTTT. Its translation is CSARETGGGSPLHF.

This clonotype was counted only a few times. CDR3 loop: CASRRLPGQGYGYTF. DNA for the CDR3: TGCGCCAGCAGGCGTCTCCCGGGACAGGGTTATGGCTACACCTTC. The chain is built from TRBV4-1 and TRBJ1-2; TRBD1 matches at 9 bases. This CDR3 region has 15 residues. V was pared by 6 bases and J by 5 bases, with 10 bases of the junction left unmatched. Per germline, CDR1 MGHRA and CDR2 YSYEKL.

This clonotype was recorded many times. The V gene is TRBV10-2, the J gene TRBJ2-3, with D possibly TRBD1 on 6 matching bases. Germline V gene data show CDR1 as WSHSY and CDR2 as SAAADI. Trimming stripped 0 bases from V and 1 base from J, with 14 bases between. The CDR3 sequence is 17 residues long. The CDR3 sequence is CASSESEGGSRTDTQYF. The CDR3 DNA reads TGCGCCAGCAGTGAGTCAGAAGGGGGAAGCCGCACAGATACGCAGTATTTT.

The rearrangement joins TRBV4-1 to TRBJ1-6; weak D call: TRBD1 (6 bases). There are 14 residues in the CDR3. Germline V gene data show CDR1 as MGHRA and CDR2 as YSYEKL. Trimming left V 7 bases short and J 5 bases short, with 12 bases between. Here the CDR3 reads CASNQGQDNSPLHF. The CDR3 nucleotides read TGCGCCAGCAACCAGGGACAAGATAATTCACCCCTCCACTTT.

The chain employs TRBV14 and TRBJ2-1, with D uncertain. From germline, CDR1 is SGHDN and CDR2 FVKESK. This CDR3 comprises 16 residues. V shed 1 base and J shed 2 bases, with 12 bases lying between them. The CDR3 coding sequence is TGTGCCAGCAGCCAAGGTACCAAATCCACCTACAATGAGCAGTTCTTC. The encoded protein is CASSQGTKSTYNEQFF.

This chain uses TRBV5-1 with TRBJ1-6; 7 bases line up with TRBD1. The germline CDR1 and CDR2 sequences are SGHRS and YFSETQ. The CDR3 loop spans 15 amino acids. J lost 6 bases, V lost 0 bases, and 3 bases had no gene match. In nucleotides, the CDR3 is TGCGCCAGCAGCTTGGGGGGACAGCTTAATTCACCCCTCCACTTT. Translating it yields CASSLGGQLNSPLHF. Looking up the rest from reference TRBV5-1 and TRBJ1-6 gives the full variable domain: KAGVTQTPRYLIKTRGQQVTLSCSPISGHRSVSWYQQTPGQGLQFLFEYFSETQRNKGNFPGRFSGRQFSNSRSEMNVSTLELGDSALYLCASSLGGQLNSPLHFGNGTRLTVT.

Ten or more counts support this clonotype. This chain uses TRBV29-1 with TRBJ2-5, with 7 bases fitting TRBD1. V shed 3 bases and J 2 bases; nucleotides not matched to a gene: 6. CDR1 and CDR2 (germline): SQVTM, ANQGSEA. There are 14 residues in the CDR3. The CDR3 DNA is TGCAGCGTTGAGGAGTCAGGGGGTCAAGAGACCCAGTACTTC. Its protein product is CSVEESGGQETQYF.

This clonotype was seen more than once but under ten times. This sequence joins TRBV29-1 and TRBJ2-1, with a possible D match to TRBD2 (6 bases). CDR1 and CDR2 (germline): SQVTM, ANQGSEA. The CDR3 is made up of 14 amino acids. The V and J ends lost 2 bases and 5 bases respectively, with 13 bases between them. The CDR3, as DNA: TGCAGCGTTGAAAGCGGGCCGGCGGACAATGAGCAGTTCTTC. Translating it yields CSVESGPADNEQFF.

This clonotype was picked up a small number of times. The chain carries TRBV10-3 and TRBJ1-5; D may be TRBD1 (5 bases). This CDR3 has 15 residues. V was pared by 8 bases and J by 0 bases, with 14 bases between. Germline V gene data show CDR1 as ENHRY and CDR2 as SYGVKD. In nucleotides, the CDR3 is TGTGCCATCGGAGACAGAACTTTTAGCAATCAGCCCCAGCATTTT. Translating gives CAIGDRTFSNQPQHF.

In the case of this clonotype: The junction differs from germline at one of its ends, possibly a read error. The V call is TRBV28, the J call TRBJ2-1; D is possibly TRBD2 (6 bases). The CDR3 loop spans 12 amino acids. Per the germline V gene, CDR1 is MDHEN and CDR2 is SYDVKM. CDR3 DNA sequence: TGTGCCAGCAGCCGGGCTGACTCGGGGGAGCGTTTC. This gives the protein CASSRADSGERF.

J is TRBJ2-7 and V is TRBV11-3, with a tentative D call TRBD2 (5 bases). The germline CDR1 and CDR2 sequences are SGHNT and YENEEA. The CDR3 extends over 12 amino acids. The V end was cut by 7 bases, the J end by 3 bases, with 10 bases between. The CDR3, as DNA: TGTGCCAGCACCAGGACTGACTACGAGCAGTACTTC. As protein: CASTRTDYEQYF.

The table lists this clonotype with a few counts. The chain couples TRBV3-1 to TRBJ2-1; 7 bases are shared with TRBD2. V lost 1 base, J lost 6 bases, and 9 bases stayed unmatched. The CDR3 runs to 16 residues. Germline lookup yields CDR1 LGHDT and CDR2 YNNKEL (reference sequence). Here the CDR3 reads CASSQGGGGPSNEQFF. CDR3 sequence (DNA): TGTGCCAGCAGCCAAGGGGGGGGAGGGCCGTCCAATGAGCAGTTCTTC.

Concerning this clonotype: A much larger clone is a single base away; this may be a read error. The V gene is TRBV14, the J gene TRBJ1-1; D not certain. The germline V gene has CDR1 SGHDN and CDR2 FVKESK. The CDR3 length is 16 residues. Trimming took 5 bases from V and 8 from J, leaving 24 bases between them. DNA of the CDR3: TGTGCCAGCAGCTACCGGGTCGTCGCTTTTGTAAGGGAAGCTTTCTTT. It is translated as CASSYRVVAFVREAFF.

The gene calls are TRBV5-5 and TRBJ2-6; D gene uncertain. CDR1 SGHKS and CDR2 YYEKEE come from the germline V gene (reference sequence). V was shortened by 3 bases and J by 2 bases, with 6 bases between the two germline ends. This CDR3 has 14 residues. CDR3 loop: CASSSDAGANVLTF. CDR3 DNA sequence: TGTGCCAGCAGCTCTGACGCTGGGGCCAACGTCCTGACTTTC.